The 9 T cell receptor beta chains presented below share a single source sample, sequenced in a study of shared clonotypes between healthy human individuals. Assay used: immunoSEQ multiplex PCR; TCRdb lists only in-frame clones, some missing. The sample consists of 400,000 to 600,000 clones, approximately 79% of them appearing once. The sequenced sample consisted of PBMCs. The origin of the receptors is a woman in her 40s in good health. Some clones in this sample may be carry-over from other donors' samples.

The chain carries TRBV7-2 and TRBJ1-1; D is undetermined. This CDR3 contains 14 residues. Germline lookup yields CDR1 SGHTA and CDR2 FQGNSA. The V end lost 1 base, the J end lost 4 bases, and 10 bases lay between the germline ends. The CDR3 DNA reads as TGTGCCAGCAGCTTAGGCTTACTGGGCACTGAAGCTTTCTTT. The encoded protein is CASSLGLLGTEAFF.

The DNA for the CDR3 is TGTGCCACCAGCAGAATGAACACTGAAGCTTTCTTT. This translates into CATSRMNTEAFF. V usage is TRBV15 and J usage is TRBJ1-1; D is ambiguous. This CDR3 has 12 residues. Germline V lookup: CDR1 LNHNV, CDR2 YYDKDF (reference sequence). V was cut by 2 bases and J by 0 bases, with 1 base left in between. The full variable domain, with the rest looked up from reference TRBV15 and TRBJ1-1, is DAMVIQNPRYQVTQFGKPVTLSCSQTLNHNVMYWYQQKSSQAPKLLFHYYDKDFNNEADTPDNFQSRRPNTSFCFLDIRSPGLGDTAMYLCATSRMNTEAFFGQGTRLTVV.

The V gene is TRBV4-1, the J gene TRBJ2-7, with D perhaps TRBD1 (6 bases). The CDR3 is 14 amino acids. V was cut by 3 bases and J by 4 bases, with 13 bases left in between. The germline V gene encodes CDR1 MGHRA and CDR2 YSYEKL. CDR3 nucleotides: TGCGCCAGCAGCCACCCCGGCAGGGGATACGAGCAGTACTTC. Translation gives CASSHPGRGYEQYF.

This clone was detected many times. The chain joins TRBV7-3 to TRBJ2-7, with TRBD1 matching over 12 bases. The germline V gene has CDR1 SGHTA and CDR2 FQGTGA. This CDR3 comprises 14 residues. V was clipped by 6 bases and J by 6 bases; unmatched bases: 6. The CDR3 sequence: CASSFGTGGGEQYF. The CDR3 region has the DNA TGTGCCAGCAGTTTCGGGACAGGGGGCGGCGAGCAGTACTTC. The complete variable domain, with remaining parts taken from reference TRBV7-3 and TRBJ2-7, reads GAGVSQTPSNKVTEKGKYVELRCDPISGHTALYWYRQSLGQGPEFLIYFQGTGAADDSGLPNDRFFAVRPEGSVSTLKIQRTERGDSAVYLCASSFGTGGGEQYFGPGTRLTVT.

CDR3 amino acids: CASSSSRSRDEQFF. The CDR3, as DNA: TGTGCCAGCAGTAGCAGTCGCAGTCGGGATGAGCAGTTCTTC. This rearrangement joins TRBV28 to TRBJ2-1; D is ambiguous. CDR3 length: 14 residues. From germline, CDR1 is MDHEN and CDR2 SYDVKM. V lost 5 bases and J 8 bases, leaving 16 bases between the germline ends. The complete variable domain, with remaining parts taken from reference TRBV28 and TRBJ2-1, reads DVKVTQSSRYLVKRTGEKVFLECVQDMDHENMFWYRQDPGLGLRLIYFSYDVKMKEKGDIPEGYSVSREKKERFSLILESASTNQTSMYLCASSSSRSRDEQFFGPGTRLTVL.

This clone was seen a single time. CDR3 in amino acids: CASSGRTGGRTDTQYF. The CDR3 DNA reads as TGTGCCAGTAGTGGTCGTACGGGGGGACGCACAGATACGCAGTATTTT. The chain recombines TRBV19 with TRBJ2-3; 7 positions agree with TRBD2. The CDR3 covers 16 residues. Unmatched junction bases numbered 9, after V lost 5 bases and J lost 1 base. The germline CDR1 and CDR2 sequences are LNHDA and SQIVND (reference sequence). Full variable domain (outside the CDR3, taken from reference TRBV19 and TRBJ2-3): DGGITQSPKYLFRKEGQNVTLSCEQNLNHDAMYWYRQDPGQGLRLIYYSQIVNDFQKGDIAEGYSVSREKKESFPLTVTSAQKNPTAFYLCASSGRTGGRTDTQYFGPGTRLTVL.

V and J are TRBV25-1 and TRBJ2-7; D perhaps matches TRBD2 (6 bases). The CDR3 consists of 14 residues. Germline-derived CDR1 and CDR2 are MGHDK and SYGVNS. V lost 8 bases to trimming and J lost 4 bases, with 18 bases between them. In DNA form, the CDR3 reads TGTGCCAGCGGAGGGCGGACGGAACCATACGAGCAGTACTTC. Its translation is CASGGRTEPYEQYF.

This chain links TRBV5-5 with TRBJ1-2; D gene ambiguous. This CDR3 has 14 amino acids. Trimming cost V 4 bases and J 3 bases, with 13 bases left between them. Per germline, CDR1 SGHKS and CDR2 YYEKEE (reference sequence). In DNA form, the CDR3 reads TGTGCCAGCAGCCCGGAGGTCAGAGACTATGGCTACACCTTC. Its translation is CASSPEVRDYGYTF.

The V and J genes are TRBV10-3 and TRBJ2-2; 7 bases align to TRBD1. The CDR3 length is 14 residues. The junction had 9 bases not matched to a gene; V was cut back by 7 bases and J by 7 bases. CDR1 is ENHRY, CDR2 SYGVKD, per germline. The CDR3 loop reads CAITAGGRIGELFF. CDR3 nucleotides: TGTGCCATCACCGCAGGGGGTAGGATCGGGGAGCTGTTTTTT.